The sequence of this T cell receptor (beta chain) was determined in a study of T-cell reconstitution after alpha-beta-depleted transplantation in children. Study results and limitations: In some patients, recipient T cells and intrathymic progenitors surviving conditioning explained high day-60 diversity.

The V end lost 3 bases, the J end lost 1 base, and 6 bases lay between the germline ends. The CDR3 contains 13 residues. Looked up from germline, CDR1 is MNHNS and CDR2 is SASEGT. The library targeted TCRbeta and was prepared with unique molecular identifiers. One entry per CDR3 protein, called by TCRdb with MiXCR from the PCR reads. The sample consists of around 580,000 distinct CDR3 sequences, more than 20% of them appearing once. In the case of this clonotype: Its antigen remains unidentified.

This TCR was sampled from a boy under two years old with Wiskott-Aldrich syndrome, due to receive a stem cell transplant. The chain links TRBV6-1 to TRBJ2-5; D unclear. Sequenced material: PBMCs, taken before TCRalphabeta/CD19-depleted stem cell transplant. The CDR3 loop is CASSEMPQETQYF. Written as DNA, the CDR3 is TGTGCCAGCAGTGAGATGCCCCAAGAGACCCAGTACTTC.